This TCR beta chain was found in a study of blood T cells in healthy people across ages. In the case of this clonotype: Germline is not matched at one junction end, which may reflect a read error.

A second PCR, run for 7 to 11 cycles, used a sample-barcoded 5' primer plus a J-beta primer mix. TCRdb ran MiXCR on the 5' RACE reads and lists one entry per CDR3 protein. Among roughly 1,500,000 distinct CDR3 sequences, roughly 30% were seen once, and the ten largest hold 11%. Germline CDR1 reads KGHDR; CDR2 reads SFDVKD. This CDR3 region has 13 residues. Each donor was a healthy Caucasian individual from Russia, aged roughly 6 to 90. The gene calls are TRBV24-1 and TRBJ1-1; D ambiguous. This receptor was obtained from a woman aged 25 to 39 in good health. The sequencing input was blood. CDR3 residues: CATSDSIGTGAFF. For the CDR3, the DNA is TGTGCCACCAGTGATTCCATAGGCACTGGAGCTTTCTTT.